The rows below give T cell receptor beta chains drawn from one sample of a study of T-cell memory formation after mild COVID-19. TCRdb called the 5' RACE reads again in MiXCR, with one record for every CDR3 protein. The repertoire holds approximately 410,000 distinct CDR3 sequences, more than 20% seen once, with over 10% in the top ten. Input material: PBMCs or a T cell subset sorted from them (not recorded which). Receptors were obtained from an adult woman who had mild COVID-19 (a few samples of this study predate the infection). Cell type and time point are not known. Both conserved end residues are part of each CDR3.

CDR3aa: CAWIHPGYGYTF
v_gene: TRBV30
j_gene: TRBJ1-2
len: 12

CDR3aa: CASSVTGDHSTDTQYF
v_gene: TRBV9
j_gene: TRBJ2-3
len: 16

CDR3aa: CASSTGQGPTNEKLFF
v_gene: TRBV5-1
j_gene: TRBJ1-4
len: 16

CDR3aa: CASSRNGRPNQPQHF
v_gene: TRBV6-5
j_gene: TRBJ1-5
len: 15

CDR3aa: CASRRQEQNTEAFF
v_gene: TRBV5-8
j_gene: TRBJ1-1
len: 14

CDR3aa: CASSRDRASEQYF
v_gene: TRBV6-6
j_gene: TRBJ2-7
len: 13

CDR3aa: CSARVGNSPLHF
v_gene: TRBV20-1
j_gene: TRBJ1-6
len: 12

CDR3aa: CASSFLAGDEDTQYF
v_gene: TRBV5-6
j_gene: TRBJ2-3
len: 15

CDR3aa: CSVEVGPDQPQHF
v_gene: TRBV29-1
j_gene: TRBJ1-5
len: 13

CDR3aa: CASSSQWTGVYVETQYF
v_gene: TRBV7-9
j_gene: TRBJ2-5
len: 17

CDR3aa: CATSDAYEQYF
v_gene: TRBV24-1
j_gene: TRBJ2-7
len: 11

CDR3aa: CASRHTGQGDNQPQHF
v_gene: TRBV6-6
j_gene: TRBJ1-5
len: 16

CDR3aa: CASSLRTAGNTIYF
v_gene: TRBV7-9
j_gene: TRBJ1-3
len: 14

CDR3aa: CASSLETLGNEQFF
v_gene: TRBV7-9
j_gene: TRBJ2-1
len: 14

CDR3aa: CATSNPTRGRTDTQYF
v_gene: TRBV15
j_gene: TRBJ2-3
len: 16

CDR3aa: CSASWTVSNQPQHF
v_gene: TRBV20-1
j_gene: TRBJ1-5
len: 14

CDR3aa: CAISVTQGAAHNEQFF
v_gene: TRBV10-3
j_gene: TRBJ2-1
len: 16

CDR3aa: CASNRDRGNEQYF
v_gene: TRBV6-1
j_gene: TRBJ2-7
len: 13

CDR3aa: CASSSGTGNYGYTF
v_gene: TRBV5-1
j_gene: TRBJ1-2
len: 14

CDR3aa: CASIPTGWFADTQYF
v_gene: TRBV27
j_gene: TRBJ2-3
len: 15

CDR3aa: CASSTDSARDKANTGELFF
v_gene: TRBV5-6
j_gene: TRBJ2-2
len: 19

CDR3aa: CASRRQPDSPLHF
v_gene: TRBV7-3
j_gene: TRBJ1-6
len: 13

CDR3aa: CSAWQRGGSYNEQFF
v_gene: TRBV20-1
j_gene: TRBJ2-1
len: 15

CDR3aa: CASSLSVGTGLSYEQYF
v_gene: TRBV12-3/TRBV12-4
j_gene: TRBJ2-7
len: 17

CDR3aa: CASFDDVGKLFF
v_gene: TRBV18
j_gene: TRBJ1-4
len: 12

CDR3aa: CASSLEGLAGGGNEQFF
v_gene: TRBV12-3/TRBV12-4
j_gene: TRBJ2-1
len: 17

CDR3aa: CASSVSGRRKTQYF
v_gene: TRBV5-1
j_gene: TRBJ2-5
len: 14

CDR3aa: CASSIEDRGRNGYTF
v_gene: TRBV12-3/TRBV12-4
j_gene: TRBJ1-2
len: 15

CDR3aa: CASSLVSGGDETQYF
v_gene: TRBV7-9
j_gene: TRBJ2-5
len: 15

CDR3aa: CSARPGPRRGEQFF
v_gene: TRBV20-1
j_gene: TRBJ2-1
len: 14

CDR3aa: CASSPQRGEKLFF
v_gene: TRBV7-6
j_gene: TRBJ1-4
len: 13

CDR3aa: CASSPRGSADTQYF
v_gene: TRBV5-1
j_gene: TRBJ2-3
len: 14

CDR3aa: CASSTSGTGPYEQYF
v_gene: TRBV27
j_gene: TRBJ2-7
len: 15

CDR3aa: CASSRTGTSESDEQFF
v_gene: TRBV5-1
j_gene: TRBJ2-1
len: 16

CDR3aa: CASSTVTGGPRNDEQFF
v_gene: TRBV19
j_gene: TRBJ2-1
len: 17

CDR3aa: CASSSEKTSGGSNEQFF
v_gene: TRBV5-1
j_gene: TRBJ2-1
len: 17

CDR3aa: CASSLGGPEAFF
v_gene: TRBV12-3/TRBV12-4
j_gene: TRBJ1-1
len: 12

CDR3aa: CATADYNEQFF
v_gene: TRBV24-1
j_gene: TRBJ2-1
len: 11

CDR3aa: CASSPRFEGNSPLHF
v_gene: TRBV5-1
j_gene: TRBJ1-6
len: 15

CDR3aa: CSARDGGVEQFF
v_gene: TRBV20-1
j_gene: TRBJ2-1
len: 12

CDR3aa: CASTPQGGRNTEAFF
v_gene: TRBV12-3/TRBV12-4
j_gene: TRBJ1-1
len: 15

CDR3aa: CSVAEGDRARDEQYF
v_gene: TRBV29-1
j_gene: TRBJ2-7
len: 15